This T cell receptor beta chain was captured in a study of regulatory T cells in long-lasting Graves disease. In its sample, this clonotype was seen many times. Germline V lookup: CDR1 SNHLY, CDR2 FYNNEI. This CDR3 is 14 amino acids long. V lost 7 bases to trimming and J lost 3 bases, with 13 bases between them. HTBI primers from iRepertoire and Arm-PCR of CDR3 regions yielded the TCR beta libraries. TCRdb called the multiplex PCR reads again in MiXCR, with one record for every CDR3 protein. Found here are over 450,000 distinct CDR3 sequences, more than 10% of them singletons; the top ten hold around 10%. Time point of the sample: newly diagnosed GD, antithyroid drugs for less than 3 months. Making the TCR library involved RNA that had been extracted from PBMCs. A further study also used this sample, focusing on T cells in Graves' hyperthyroidism and ophthalmopathy. That source adds: The HTBI set primed first-round TCR CDR3 RT-PCR. Blood also contained most expanded thyroid clonotypes above 0.001.

The clonotype was recovered from a young woman with Graves disease. The gene calls are TRBV2 and TRBJ1-5; D is undetermined. The sample consisted of peripheral blood mononuclear cells (PBMCs), taken at new diagnosis, from a patient treated with antithyroid drugs. The CDR3 DNA sequence: TGTGCCAGCACCCCCCGTAACACCAATCAGCCCCAGCATTTT. It is translated as CASTPRNTNQPQHF.